This T cell receptor beta chain derives from a study of cytomegalovirus exposure and HLA in healthy donors. Study-level findings and limits: The majority of TCR sequences were rare, yet some public TCRs appeared in many donors. A missense variant in DCLRE1C was later tied to TCR beta V- and J-gene trimming. Later analysis identified around 15,000 TCR beta sequences associated with HLA alleles, using a false discovery rate threshold of 0.05.

The study ran its PCR with 60 Vbeta and 13 Jbeta primers. Libraries were prepared by immunoSEQ multiplex PCR; TCRdb keeps only in-frame clonotypes and omits some of them. There are about 120,000 clones in the sample; about 84% occur only once, and roughly 4.1% lies in the top ten. Trimming left V 6 bases short and J 5 bases short, with 10 bases between. CDR3 length equals 12 residues. Germline V gives CDR1 MNHNS, CDR2 SASEGT. A remark on this clone: Its antigen is not identified.

The sequence came from a man between 18 and 29 years old in good health and CMV-seropositive. Sequencing was carried out using PBMCs. The chain couples TRBV6-1 to TRBJ1-1, with D maybe TRBD1 (5 bases). The CDR3 nucleotides read TGTGCCAGCAGCAACCGGGGGACTGAAGCTTTCTTT. Amino acid sequence: CASSNRGTEAFF.